The 23 T cell receptor beta chains in this list originate from one sample, sequenced in a study of coeliac disease. Clones were read by immunoSEQ multiplex PCR, and TCRdb kept only the in-frame ones, dropping some. The repertoire has several thousand clones, around three fifths of them found once; the top ten carry around a tenth. Material: intraepithelial lymphocytes from the gut. The receptor set was obtained from a woman aged 55 to 70 with celiac disease.

The gene calls are TRBV5-5 and TRBJ1-6; 9 nucleotides agree with TRBD1. The CDR3 has 15 residues. Per the germline V gene, CDR1 is SGHKS and CDR2 is YYEKEE (reference sequence). V lost 3 bases, J lost 9 bases, and 7 bases stayed unmatched. The DNA for the CDR3 is TGTGCCAGCAGCTCCCCGACAGGGGGTGGTTCACCCCTCCACTTT. Encoded protein: CASSSPTGGGSPLHF.

V usage is TRBV27 and J usage is TRBJ2-1; 10 bases map to TRBD2. The CDR3 sequence is 14 residues long. The germline V gene encodes CDR1 MNHEY and CDR2 SMNVEV (reference sequence). V lost 10 bases to trimming and J lost 3 bases; unmatched junction nucleotides: 6. CDR3 region: CATKRGGGYNEQFF. The CDR3 coding sequence is TGTGCCACCAAGCGGGGGGGCGGCTACAATGAGCAGTTCTTC.

Only a few counts were recorded for this clone. The chain uses TRBV28 and TRBJ2-4; TRBD1 matches 11 bases. J was trimmed by 3 bases and V by 5 bases; bases with no gene match: 9. CDR3 length: 17 amino acids. CDR1 MDHEN and CDR2 SYDVKM come from the germline V gene. The CDR3 reads CASSPWTGGLGKNIQYF. The CDR3 coding sequence is TGTGCCAGCAGTCCGTGGACAGGGGGCTTAGGCAAAAACATTCAGTACTTC.

The chain links TRBV9 to TRBJ2-7, with 11 bases identical to TRBD2. J was trimmed by 5 bases and V by 4 bases; bases with no gene match: 8. Per the germline V gene, CDR1 is SGDLS and CDR2 is YYNGEE. The length of the CDR3 is 15 residues. The CDR3 sequence: CASSSQLAGDHEQYF. Here the CDR3 DNA reads TGTGCCAGCAGCTCCCAACTAGCGGGAGACCACGAGCAGTACTTC.

The V gene is TRBV11-2, the J gene TRBJ1-1, with TRBD1 matching over 7 bases. The germline gives CDR1 SGHAT, CDR2 FQNNGV. Germline trimming cut 4 bases from V and 3 bases from J; bases unmatched to any gene: 5. This CDR3 contains 14 residues. The CDR3 nucleotides read TGTGCCAGCAGCTACTTCAGGGGGGACACTGAAGCTTTCTTT. Translating it yields CASSYFRGDTEAFF.

V gene TRBV30 combines with J gene TRBJ1-2; D gene uncertain. The CDR3 spans 13 residues. The V gene lost 5 bases and the J gene lost 7 bases, with 17 bases spanning the gap. The germline V gene has CDR1 GTSNPN and CDR2 SVGIG (reference sequence). CDR3 region: CAWVPSGYGGYTF. CDR3 bases: TGTGCCTGGGTTCCCTCAGGTTACGGTGGCTACACCTTC.

In this sample, this clone turned up a few times. The gene calls are TRBV11-2 and TRBJ2-7; 7 bases fit TRBD1. This CDR3 spans 13 amino acids. Germline V lookup: CDR1 SGHAT, CDR2 FQNNGV. The ends lost 3 bases at V and 6 bases at J; junction bases unmatched: 5. The CDR3 protein is CASSFYRGSEQYF. CDR3 in DNA: TGTGCCAGCAGCTTTTACAGGGGATCCGAGCAGTACTTC.

The chain employs TRBV9 and TRBJ2-7; TRBD1 matches at 7 bases. This CDR3 has 13 residues. Trimming at V came to 4 bases and at J to 3 bases, leaving 4 bases not matched to a gene. Germline CDR1 reads SGDLS; CDR2 reads YYNGEE. The CDR3 loop is CASSSRDSYEQYF. In DNA, the CDR3 is TGTGCCAGCAGCTCTCGGGACAGCTACGAGCAGTACTTC.

The chain recombines TRBV4-2 with TRBJ2-5; 8 bases are a match to TRBD1. The CDR3 contains 14 residues. The germline gives CDR1 LGHNA, CDR2 YNFKEQ. With 1 base clipped from V and 6 bases from J, the junction kept 4 bases outside the gene matches. CDR3 DNA sequence: TGTGCCAGCAGCCAAGGTGGGACAGGTCAGACCCAGTACTTC. This translates into CASSQGGTGQTQYF.

The rearrangement uses TRBV7-8 and TRBJ2-7; no clear D gene. Germline V CDR1 and CDR2: SGHVS, FQNEAQ. The CDR3 consists of 15 residues. With 11 bases removed from V and 3 bases from J, the gap between germline ends came to 23 bases. For the CDR3, the DNA is TGTGCCTCCAGCTTACTTGGTATTATGCGCTACGAGCAGTACTTC. It is translated as CASSLLGIMRYEQYF.

The genes are TRBV5-1 and TRBJ2-7; a weak D match, TRBD1 (6 bases). The CDR3 totals 14 residues. Germline-derived CDR1 and CDR2 are SGHRS and YFSETQ. The V gene lost 0 bases and the J gene lost 2 bases, with 9 bases spanning the gap. Here the CDR3 DNA reads TGCGCCAGCAGCTTGGGGACAGATACCTACGAGCAGTACTTC. It yields the protein CASSLGTDTYEQYF.

This clone was detected a few times. The chain combines TRBV5-4 with TRBJ2-5, with a tentative D call TRBD1 (6 bases). CDR3 length equals 14 residues. The V gene's germline CDR1 is SGHNT and CDR2 YYREEE (reference sequence). The ends were cut back, 0 bases at V and 8 bases at J, with 14 bases in the middle. CDR3 in amino acids: CASSLGDMAVTQYF. In nucleotides, the CDR3 is TGTGCCAGCAGCTTGGGGGACATGGCAGTAACCCAGTACTTC.

The V gene is TRBV7-6, the J gene TRBJ2-1, with D perhaps TRBD2 (6 bases). From germline, CDR1 is SGHVS and CDR2 FNYEAQ. V lost 5 bases and J 5 bases, leaving 16 bases between the germline ends. This CDR3 spans 15 amino acids. The CDR3 DNA reads as TGTGCCAGCAGCCCCGAGACTAGTTGGGACAATGAGCAGTTCTTC. Its translation is CASSPETSWDNEQFF.

V is TRBV6-5 and J is TRBJ2-1; TRBD1 might be the D (6 bases). Deletions cut 4 bases from V and 1 base from J, with 11 bases between. The CDR3 covers 15 residues. Germline V gives CDR1 MNHEY, CDR2 SVGAGI. The CDR3 DNA is TGTGCCAGCAGTTTCGAACAGGGATCCTACAATGAGCAGTTCTTC. It is translated as CASSFEQGSYNEQFF.

This clone was picked up a small number of times. The chain uses TRBV11-2 and TRBJ2-1, with D uncertain. The CDR3 sequence is 16 residues long. Germline loops: CDR1 SGHAT, CDR2 FQNNGV. Trimming took off 4 bases at V and 2 bases at J, with 15 bases between the two ends. The CDR3 protein is CASSSQAAIAYNEQFF. The CDR3 bases are TGTGCCAGCAGCTCCCAAGCAGCGATAGCCTACAATGAGCAGTTCTTC.

The V call is TRBV6-5, the J call TRBJ2-1, with 12 positions matching TRBD2. The CDR3 length is 15 residues. With 5 bases clipped from V and 4 bases from J, the junction kept 3 bases outside the gene matches. CDR1 and CDR2 from the germline V gene are MNHEY and SVGAGI. CDR3 sequence (DNA): TGTGCCAGCAGTCGACTAGCGGGGGAATACAATGAGCAGTTCTTC. It translates to CASSRLAGEYNEQFF.

This clone was observed a few times. The V call is TRBV5-4, the J call TRBJ2-7; the D gene is possibly TRBD1 (5 bases). Trimming took off 7 bases at V and 5 bases at J, with 16 bases between the two ends. The CDR3 is made up of 13 amino acids. The germline V gene encodes CDR1 SGHNT and CDR2 YYREEE (reference sequence). This CDR3 reads CASHDSLRDEQYF. In DNA form, the CDR3 reads TGTGCCAGCCACGACAGTTTAAGGGACGAGCAGTACTTC.

This clone was counted a single time. V gene TRBV5-4 combines with J gene TRBJ1-4; 11 bases agree with TRBD1. This CDR3 comprises 14 residues. From germline, CDR1 is SGHNT and CDR2 YYREEE (reference sequence). After removal of 6 bases from V and 6 bases from J, the junction contained 4 bases not matched to a gene. This CDR3 is CASTKGQGDEKLFF. CDR3 DNA: TGTGCCAGCACCAAGGGACAGGGGGATGAAAAACTGTTTTTT.

The V and J genes are TRBV19 and TRBJ2-1; 9 nucleotides line up with TRBD2. Germline V gene lookup returns CDR1 LNHDA and CDR2 SQIVND (reference sequence). V was pared by 5 bases and J by 4 bases, with 3 bases of the junction left unmatched. This CDR3 is 14 amino acids long. This chain's CDR3 is CASSLSGGYNEQFF. DNA of the CDR3: TGTGCCAGTAGTCTTAGCGGGGGTTACAATGAGCAGTTCTTC.

This clone was counted a single time. This chain links TRBV6-6 with TRBJ1-1; 8 positions match TRBD1. The CDR3 is 14 amino acids. In germline, CDR1 is MNHNY, CDR2 SVGAGI (reference sequence). The V segment lost 6 bases and the J segment 4 bases; nucleotides outside the gene matches: 7. The CDR3 sequence: CASRPGQGFTEAFF. In DNA form, the CDR3 reads TGTGCCAGCAGACCTGGACAGGGTTTCACTGAAGCTTTCTTT.

This chain joins TRBV9 and TRBJ1-5; no firm D call. Germline assignment: CDR1 SGDLS and CDR2 YYNGEE. Trimming pared 0 bases from V and 5 bases from J, leaving 18 bases between. The CDR3 length is 17 residues. CDR3 sequence: CASSVGPNPIPYQPQHF. For the CDR3, the DNA is TGTGCCAGCAGCGTAGGGCCGAACCCAATTCCCTATCAGCCCCAGCATTTT.

J is TRBJ2-2 and V is TRBV6-5, with D possibly being TRBD2 (5 bases). The CDR3 runs to 16 residues. V was shortened by 0 bases and J by 2 bases, with 10 bases between the two germline ends. The germline gives CDR1 MNHEY, CDR2 SVGAGI. This CDR3 is CASSYSAGVNTGELFF. The CDR3 DNA is TGTGCCAGCAGTTACTCGGCCGGGGTCAACACCGGGGAGCTGTTTTTT.

This clone was seen a single time. V and J are TRBV19 and TRBJ2-7; 7 bases align to TRBD1. The CDR3 consists of 11 residues. The V gene's germline CDR1 is LNHDA and CDR2 SQIVND (reference sequence). Trimming took 9 bases from V and 3 from J; bases not matched to a gene: 2. CDR3 bases: TGTGCCAGCGGACAGGTCTACGAGCAGTACTTC. Protein: CASGQVYEQYF. The full variable domain, completed using reference TRBV19 and TRBJ2-7, is DGGITQSPKYLFRKEGQNVTLSCEQNLNHDAMYWYRQDPGQGLRLIYYSQIVNDFQKGDIAEGYSVSREKKESFPLTVTSAQKNPTAFYLCASGQVYEQYFGPGTRLTVT.